Listed below are T cell receptor beta chains from one sample, sequenced in a study of breast tumors, draining lymph nodes, adjacent tissues. TCRdb re-called the multiplex PCR reads with MiXCR, one entry per CDR3 protein. This sample has roughly 130,000 distinct CDR3 sequences, with 15% to 20% found just once. Sequencing input: axillary lymph node tissue. The origin of the receptors is a female donor with breast cancer. Some clones in this sample may be carry-over from other donors' samples. Both conserved end residues are part of each CDR3. Each record gives: D gene, J gene, clone size, V gene, CDR3 protein, CDR3 DNA. A D gene is named only where the DNA matches it firmly. Size tells how often a clone was seen (once, few, many) or the class of an expanded clone, and some rows leave it out.

-	TRBJ2-1	many	TRBV3-1	CASSQADSGQFF	TGTGCCAGCAGCCAGGCAGATAGCGGCCAGTTCTTC
-	TRBJ2-5	-	TRBV5-4	CASSLWGIGQETQYF	TGTGCCAGCAGCTTATGGGGGATTGGGCAAGAGACCCAGTACTTC
-	TRBJ1-1	-	TRBV20-1	CSARDGGPIAFF	TGCAGTGCTAGAGATGGGGGACCGATAGCTTTCTTT
-	TRBJ2-3	many	TRBV6-1	CASSESRVGTQYF	TGTGCCAGCAGTGAAAGTCGTGTGGGTACGCAGTATTTT
-	TRBJ2-2	many	TRBV11-2	CASSLPGPGELFF	TGTGCCAGCAGCTTACCGGGGCCCGGGGAGCTGTTTTTT
-	TRBJ2-3	-	TRBV30	CAGLQGTTDTQYF	TGTGCCGGACTACAGGGGACCACAGATACGCAGTATTTT
-	TRBJ2-7	many	TRBV9	CASSVGQVAYEQYF	TGTGCCAGCAGCGTAGGACAGGTAGCCTACGAGCAGTACTTC
-	TRBJ2-1	-	TRBV5-4	CASSSQGGTAKNSYNEQFF	TGTGCCAGCAGCTCGCAGGGGGGGACTGCAAAAAACTCCTACAATGAGCAGTTCTTC
-	TRBJ2-5	many	TRBV7-2	CASSPGLDGTQYF	TGTGCCAGCAGCCCTGGATTAGATGGGACCCAGTACTTC
TRBD2	TRBJ2-5	many	TRBV10-2	CASRPGGQETQYF	TGCGCCAGCAGGCCGGGGGGTCAAGAGACCCAGTACTTC
-	TRBJ2-3	many	TRBV6-1	CASSDPSRFSDTQYF	TGTGCCAGCAGTGATCCTAGCCGATTTTCAGATACGCAGTATTTT
-	TRBJ2-7	many	TRBV12-5	CASAAGNTYEQYF	TGTGCTAGTGCCGCCGGGAACACCTACGAGCAGTACTTC
-	TRBJ2-7	many	TRBV28	CASHTHPYEQYF	TGTGCCAGCCATACACATCCCTACGAGCAGTACTTC
-	TRBJ1-5	-	TRBV20-1	CNARGGNSNQPQHF	TGCAATGCTAGAGGGGGTAATAGCAATCAGCCCCAGCATTTT
TRBD1	TRBJ1-5	many	TRBV20-1	CSARVTGESQPQHF	TGCAGTGCTAGGGTAACAGGGGAGAGTCAGCCCCAGCATTTT
-	TRBJ2-3	many	TRBV4-1	CASSLRSGDATDTQYF	TGCGCCAGCAGCCTTCGTTCGGGGGACGCCACAGATACGCAGTATTTT
-	TRBJ2-4	-	TRBV5-1	CASSLGDLIQYF	TGCGCCAGCAGCTTGGGGGACCTCATTCAGTACTTC
-	TRBJ1-5	many	TRBV4-2	CASSQDLGQNQPQHF	TGTGCCAGCAGCCAAGATCTGGGACAAAATCAGCCCCAGCATTTT
-	TRBJ2-3	many	TRBV11-2	CASFGGISADTQYF	TGTGCCAGCTTCGGGGGAATTTCGGCAGATACGCAGTATTTT
-	TRBJ2-1	many	TRBV2	CASSAVLAGEQFF	TGTGCCAGCAGTGCGGTGTTGGCCGGTGAGCAGTTCTTC
-	TRBJ2-7	many	TRBV20-1	CSARHTGVLYEQYF	TGCAGTGCCCGCCATACAGGTGTACTTTACGAGCAGTACTTC
-	TRBJ2-3	many	TRBV27	CASSPTWVTSTDTQYF	TGTGCCAGCAGCCCTACCTGGGTCACTAGCACAGATACGCAGTATTTT
TRBD1	TRBJ2-5	many	TRBV20-1	CSAKTGTEETQYF	TGCAGTGCTAAGACAGGGACGGAAGAGACCCAGTACTTC
-	TRBJ1-2	many	TRBV5-1	CASSLDMQGNYGYTF	TGCGCCAGCAGCTTGGATATGCAGGGGAACTATGGCTACACCTTC
TRBD1	TRBJ2-1	many	TRBV29-1	CSASGQGNEQFF	TGCAGCGCCTCGGGACAGGGGAATGAGCAGTTCTTC
-	TRBJ1-6	many	TRBV4-1	CASSYDGTVGNSPLHF	TGCGCCAGCAGCTATGATGGGACGGTCGGGAATTCACCCCTCCACTTT
-	TRBJ1-5	many	TRBV6-5	CASSPDGNQPQHF	TGTGCCAGCAGCCCCGATGGCAATCAGCCCCAGCATTTT